The 10 T cell receptor beta chains below were found in one sample sequenced in a study of cytomegalovirus exposure and HLA in healthy donors. PCR was performed using 60 Vbeta and 13 Jbeta primers. Sequenced by immunoSEQ multiplex PCR; TCRdb stores in-frame clones only, minus some. This sample has 85,000 to 100,000 clones; just under 80% occur once, and the top ten carry about 4%. Sequenced sample: PBMCs. These receptors came from a woman aged 40 to 50 in good health and CMV-seropositive.

This clone was seen only a few times. The chain has TRBV6-6 and TRBJ2-7; 7 bases match TRBD1. The germline CDR1 and CDR2 sequences are MNHNY and SVGAGI (reference sequence). Unmatched junction bases numbered 8, after V lost 8 bases and J lost 7 bases. CDR3 length: 12 amino acids. This CDR3 is CASGQGDREQYF. In nucleotides, the CDR3 is TGTGCCAGCGGGCAGGGGGATAGGGAGCAGTACTTC.

This clone was seen a single time. This chain links TRBV6-1 with TRBJ1-5; 8 bases match TRBD1. Germline V CDR1 and CDR2: MNHNS, SASEGT. The CDR3 has 15 residues. Losses at the gene ends were 3 bases for V and 7 bases for J; bases not matched to a gene: 8. In DNA, the CDR3 is TGTGCCAGCAGTGATGAACCAGGGGGCCACCAGCCCCAGCATTTT. Translating it yields CASSDEPGGHQPQHF.

V usage is TRBV19 and J usage is TRBJ1-1, with D possibly TRBD1 on 5 matching bases. This CDR3 has 12 amino acids. Germline values: CDR1 LNHDA, CDR2 SQIVND (reference sequence). Trimming removed 6 bases from V and 5 bases from J, with 10 bases in between. CDR3 in amino acids: CASRLKGTEAFF. The CDR3 DNA reads as TGTGCCAGTAGACTGAAGGGGACTGAAGCTTTCTTT. Complete variable domain (other parts from reference TRBV19 and TRBJ1-1): DGGITQSPKYLFRKEGQNVTLSCEQNLNHDAMYWYRQDPGQGLRLIYYSQIVNDFQKGDIAEGYSVSREKKESFPLTVTSAQKNPTAFYLCASRLKGTEAFFGQGTRLTVV.

The rearrangement links TRBV28 to TRBJ2-1; possible D gene TRBD1, 6 bases. CDR3 length: 13 amino acids. The V end was cut by 6 bases, the J end by 0 bases, with 6 bases between. From germline, CDR1 is MDHEN and CDR2 SYDVKM. The CDR3 sequence is CASRQGSYNEQFF. The CDR3 DNA sequence: TGTGCCAGCAGACAGGGCTCCTACAATGAGCAGTTCTTC.

The rearrangement joins TRBV18 to TRBJ1-1; TRBD1 matches at 9 bases. V gave up 7 bases and J gave up 3 bases; unmatched junction bases: 3. Germline V CDR1 and CDR2: KGHSH, LQKENI. The CDR3 sequence is 13 residues long. CDR3 amino acids: CASFRTGDTEAFF. CDR3 nucleotide sequence: TGTGCCAGCTTCCGGACAGGGGACACTGAAGCTTTCTTT.

The chain has TRBV5-4 and TRBJ1-2, with 7 bases identical to TRBD1. Germline loops: CDR1 SGHNT, CDR2 YYREEE (reference sequence). V lost 4 bases to trimming and J lost 8 bases; unmatched junction nucleotides: 8. This CDR3 contains 13 residues. The CDR3 is CASSVGTVRGYTF. The CDR3 nucleotides read TGTGCCAGCAGCGTGGGGACAGTGAGGGGCTACACCTTC.

The V call is TRBV7-9, the J call TRBJ2-3, with TRBD2 identical over 10 bases. The CDR3 covers 16 residues. The germline gives CDR1 SEHNR, CDR2 FQNEAQ (reference sequence). Trimming cost V 1 base and J 6 bases; bases outside gene matches: 7. CDR3 residues: CASSLGLAGEYDTQYF. The CDR3 DNA reads TGTGCCAGCAGCTTAGGGCTAGCGGGAGAATACGATACGCAGTATTTT.

This rearrangement joins TRBV10-3 to TRBJ1-5; D is ambiguous. CDR3 length: 14 residues. V gave up 3 bases and J gave up 7 bases, with 13 bases separating them. CDR1 ENHRY and CDR2 SYGVKD come from the germline V gene. The CDR3 loop is CAISEGGAGQPQHF. The CDR3 nucleotides read TGTGCCATCAGTGAAGGAGGAGCGGGGCAGCCCCAGCATTTT.

Here the CDR3 reads CATKSLSRYGDEQFF. The CDR3 region has the DNA TGTGCCACCAAGAGCTTGAGTAGGTACGGAGATGAGCAGTTCTTC. The V and J genes are TRBV6-1 and TRBJ2-1; D is undetermined. V lost 10 bases, J lost 8 bases, and 24 bases lay in between. Germline V lookup: CDR1 MNHNS, CDR2 SASEGT. CDR3 size: 15 residues.

This clone was seen only once. The rearrangement links TRBV18 to TRBJ1-2; 7 bases agree with TRBD1. CDR3 length equals 14 residues. In germline, CDR1 is KGHSH, CDR2 LQKENI. V lost 3 bases and J lost 5; bases outside the gene matches: 6. The CDR3 nucleotides are TGTGCCAGCTCACCCACAGGGGTTGGGTATGGCTACACCTTC. This sequence encodes CASSPTGVGYGYTF.